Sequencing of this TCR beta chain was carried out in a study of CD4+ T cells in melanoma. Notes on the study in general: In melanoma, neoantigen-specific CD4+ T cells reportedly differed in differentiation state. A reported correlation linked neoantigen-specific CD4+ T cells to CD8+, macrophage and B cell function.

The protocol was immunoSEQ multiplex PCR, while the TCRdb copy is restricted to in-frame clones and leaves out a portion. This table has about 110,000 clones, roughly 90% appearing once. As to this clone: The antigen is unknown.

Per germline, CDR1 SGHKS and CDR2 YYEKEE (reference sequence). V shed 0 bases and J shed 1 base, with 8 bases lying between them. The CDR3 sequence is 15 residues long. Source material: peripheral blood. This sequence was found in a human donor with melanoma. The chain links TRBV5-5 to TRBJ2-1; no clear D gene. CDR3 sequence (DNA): TGTGCCAGCAGCTTGGAGATGGTGTCCTACAATGAGCAGTTCTTC. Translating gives CASSLEMVSYNEQFF.